Listed below are T cell receptor beta chains from one sample, sequenced in a study of cytomegalovirus exposure and HLA in healthy donors. TCRdb's table, derived via immunoSEQ multiplex PCR, lists solely in-frame clones and lacks some. The sample lists 130,000 to 150,000 clones; roughly four fifths were seen once. The material sequenced was PBMCs. The receptors stem from a woman between 45 and 60 years old in good health and CMV-seronegative. Each CDR3 is given with its conserved first and last residue. Clone size is stated in some rows and not others, as once, few, many or a class when expanded.

v_call | cdr3_length | clone_size | cdr3_aa
TRBV7-8 | 17 | few | CASSLVVTGLAHNEQFF
TRBV28 | 11 | NA | CASSLAGGTYF
TRBV6-6 | 15 | NA | CASSYLGDPSDTIYF
TRBV27 | 13 | NA | CASSRTGNTEAFF
TRBV18 | 13 | NA | CASSRDRGDGYTF
TRBV5-5 | 18 | NA | CASRPHSYWTGMSTEAFF
TRBV5-1 | 15 | NA | CASSLGDYVTGELFF
TRBV6-5 | 12 | NA | CASSGLQETQYF
TRBV20-1 | 11 | NA | CSASIYNEQFF
TRBV6-1 | 15 | NA | CASSELGAFYQPQHF
TRBV11-2 | 15 | NA | CASSFRRGGLDEQFF
TRBV11-3 | 14 | NA | CASSLGGGNTEAFF
TRBV4-3 | 17 | NA | CASSQGLPGQGKETQYF
TRBV29-1 | 11 | NA | CSVLRGKTQYF
TRBV5-4 | 14 | NA | CASSPDRGWKEQFF
TRBV27 | 15 | NA | CASSSTLAGYNEQFF
TRBV27 | 17 | NA | CASTRDPAGINYNEQFF
TRBV5-1 | 13 | NA | CASSPDSYNEQFF
TRBV2 | 16 | NA | CASSEGSGTGFYEQYF
TRBV5-6 | 16 | NA | CASSLRPGGSSYEQYF
TRBV4-3 | 15 | NA | CASSQDSSRSTEAFF
TRBV5-1 | 16 | NA | CASSLTRGSGVDEQFF
TRBV30 | 15 | once | CAWTSWTGENSPLHF
TRBV19 | 14 | NA | CASSGTGQQETQYF
TRBV5-1 | 14 | few | CASSLASLNTEAFF
TRBV5-6 | 14 | NA | CASSLAFLYNEQFF
TRBV4-1 | 16 | NA | CASSQVTGARFDTQYF
TRBV6-6 | 15 | NA | CASNHLGQGRDEQFF
TRBV19 | 13 | once | CASNQARSDTQYF
TRBV29-1 | 13 | NA | CSVERQISGEQYF
TRBV5-6 | 16 | NA | CASSHPSRQGDYEQYF
TRBV6-1 | 15 | NA | CASTRDREVDQPQHF
TRBV5-4 | 15 | NA | CASSLDRGYTGELFF
TRBV4-2 | 14 | NA | CASSQDEGLFEAFF
TRBV7-2 | 14 | NA | CASSFWGENEKLFF
TRBV9 | 15 | NA | CASSRSGTYAYEQYF
TRBV14 | 14 | NA | CASSPGQGADTQYF
TRBV6-5 | 15 | NA | CASSYGRGNQETQYF
TRBV5-1 | 14 | NA | CASSFGDGGEKLFF
TRBV19 | 13 | NA | CASNRQGDQPQHF
TRBV2 | 13 | NA | CASSEGQSTEAFF
TRBV19 | 14 | NA | CASSQGTVNEKLFF
TRBV18 | 12 | NA | CASSPLNNEQFF
TRBV6-4 | 15 | NA | CASSDSGTRDNEQFF
TRBV18 | 14 | NA | CASSLETGRHEQYF
TRBV7-2 | 16 | NA | CASSLLETGAGNEQFF
TRBV28 | 14 | NA | CASSSLLFTDTQYF
TRBV7-2 | 18 | NA | CASSLSAGQGSRRGGYTF
TRBV5-4 | 14 | NA | CASSLGQEDYEQYF
TRBV23-1 | 15 | NA | CASSSRTFWEETQYF
TRBV5-1 | 14 | NA | CASSVRGSYNEQFF
TRBV5-1 | 15 | NA | CASSPGDRGLDGYTF
TRBV7-2 | 15 | NA | CASSPRLGWAGELFF